This T cell receptor (beta chain) was found in a study of siplizumab effects on memory and regulatory T cells. Sequencing was performed with immunoSEQ multiplex PCR; in TCRdb, only in-frame clones are kept and a portion is missing. The sample has over 85,000 clones, roughly 96% seen once. This clone was found once. Its antigen is unidentified. Study-wide findings and caveats: Apparently key alloresponse contributors, naive T cells also seemed more diverse than memory cells.

Sequencing used naive CD4+ T cells sorted from blood. This sequence originates from a human donor in good health.

The CDR3 sequence is CATLGRPSGNTIYF. For the CDR3, the DNA is TGTGCCACCTTAGGACGTCCCTCTGGAAACACCATATATTTT. The chain employs TRBV19 and TRBJ1-3; no definite D call. The V gene lost 10 bases and the J gene lost 0 bases, with 13 bases spanning the gap. Germline assignment: CDR1 LNHDA and CDR2 SQIVND (reference sequence). The CDR3 has 14 amino acids.